The entry that follows covers one T cell receptor (beta chain) sequence. The germline V gene has CDR1 MGHRA and CDR2 YSYEKL. The CDR3 contains 15 residues. Localized lung adenocarcinoma, a non-small cell lung cancer, affected the donors. The data originate from a study of CD4 and CD8 cells across lung adenocarcinoma regions. TCRdb recomputed calls from the PCR reads with MiXCR, one row per CDR3 protein. This sample has about 25,000 distinct CDR3 sequences, with about 50% found just once. The sample consisted of CD8+ T cells from the center of a lung tumor. The TCR sequence derives from a male donor with lung adenocarcinoma. The CD4 and CD8 labels of this study may be unreliable. The rearrangement links TRBV4-1 to TRBJ2-1, with TRBD2 matching over 12 bases. The J call is in doubt because the DNA end fits TRBJ2-7 better. The CDR3 loop reads CASSLLAGGTYEQYF. CDR3 in DNA: TGCGCCAGCAGCCTACTAGCGGGGGGTACCTACGAGCAGTACTTC.